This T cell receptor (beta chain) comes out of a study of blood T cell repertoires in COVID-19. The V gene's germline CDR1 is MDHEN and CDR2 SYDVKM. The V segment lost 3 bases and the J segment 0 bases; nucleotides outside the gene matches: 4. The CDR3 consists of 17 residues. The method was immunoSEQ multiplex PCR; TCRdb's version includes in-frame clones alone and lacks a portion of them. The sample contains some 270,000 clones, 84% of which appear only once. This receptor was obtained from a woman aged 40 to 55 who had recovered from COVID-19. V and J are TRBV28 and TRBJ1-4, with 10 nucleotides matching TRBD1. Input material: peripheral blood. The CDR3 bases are TGTGCCAGCAGTTTCCCGGGACAGGGGCCAACTAATGAAAAACTGTTTTTT. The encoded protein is CASSFPGQGPTNEKLFF.